Following are 3 T cell receptor beta chains from one sample sequenced in a study of cytomegalovirus exposure and HLA in healthy donors. The repertoire was sequenced with immunoSEQ multiplex PCR; TCRdb's copy has only in-frame clones and lacks some. Seen here are fewer than 350,000 clones, around 89% observed once, and the top ten hold about 0.99%. Sample: PBMCs. The receptor source for this set is a woman younger than 30 in good health and CMV-seronegative.

The DNA for the CDR3 is TGTGCCAGCAGCTTTACTTCAGGGGGCGTTTATGGTGGGCATGAGCAGTTCTTC. Protein product: CASSFTSGGVYGGHEQFF. This chain connects TRBV7-2 to TRBJ2-1; 8 nucleotides agree with TRBD1. Germline V gene lookup returns CDR1 SGHTA and CDR2 FQGNSA. The CDR3 is 18 amino acids. Trimming took 3 bases from V and 8 from J; bases not matched to a gene: 18.

V usage is TRBV30 and J usage is TRBJ1-1; 7 bases match TRBD1. This CDR3 comprises 14 residues. The ends lost 4 bases at V and 0 bases at J; junction bases unmatched: 5. The V gene's germline CDR1 is GTSNPN and CDR2 SVGIG (reference sequence). Written as DNA, the CDR3 is TGTGCCTGGAAGGGGGACAGCATGAACACTGAAGCTTTCTTT. It is translated as CAWKGDSMNTEAFF. Supplemented by reference TRBV30 and TRBJ1-1, the full variable domain reads SQTIHQWPATLVQPVGSPLSLECTVEGTSNPNLYWYRQAAGRGLQLLFYSVGIGQISSEVPQNLSASRPQDRQFILSSKKLLLSDSGFYLCAWKGDSMNTEAFFGQGTRLTVV.

This sequence joins TRBV19 and TRBJ1-3, with D possibly being TRBD1 (6 bases). This CDR3 has 14 residues. Germline V gene sequence: CDR1 LNHDA, CDR2 SQIVND (reference sequence). Between the trimmed V and J ends, which lost 6 bases and 5 bases, there was a span of 14 bases. CDR3 in amino acids: CASRLQGTRNTIYF. DNA for the CDR3: TGTGCCAGTAGGCTACAGGGTACGAGAAACACCATATATTTT.